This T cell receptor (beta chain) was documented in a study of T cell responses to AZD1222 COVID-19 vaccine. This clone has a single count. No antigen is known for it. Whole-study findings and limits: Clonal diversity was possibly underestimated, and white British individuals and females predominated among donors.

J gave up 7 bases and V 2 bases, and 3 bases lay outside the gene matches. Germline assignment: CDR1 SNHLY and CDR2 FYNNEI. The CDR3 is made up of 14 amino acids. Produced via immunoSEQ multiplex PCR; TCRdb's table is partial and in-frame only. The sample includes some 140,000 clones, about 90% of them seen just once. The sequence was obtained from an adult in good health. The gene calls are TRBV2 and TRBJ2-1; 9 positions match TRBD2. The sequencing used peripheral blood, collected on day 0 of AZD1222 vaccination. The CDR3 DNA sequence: TGTGCCAGCAGTGAATCCGCGGGGGGGAATGAGCAGTTCTTC. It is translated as CASSESAGGNEQFF.